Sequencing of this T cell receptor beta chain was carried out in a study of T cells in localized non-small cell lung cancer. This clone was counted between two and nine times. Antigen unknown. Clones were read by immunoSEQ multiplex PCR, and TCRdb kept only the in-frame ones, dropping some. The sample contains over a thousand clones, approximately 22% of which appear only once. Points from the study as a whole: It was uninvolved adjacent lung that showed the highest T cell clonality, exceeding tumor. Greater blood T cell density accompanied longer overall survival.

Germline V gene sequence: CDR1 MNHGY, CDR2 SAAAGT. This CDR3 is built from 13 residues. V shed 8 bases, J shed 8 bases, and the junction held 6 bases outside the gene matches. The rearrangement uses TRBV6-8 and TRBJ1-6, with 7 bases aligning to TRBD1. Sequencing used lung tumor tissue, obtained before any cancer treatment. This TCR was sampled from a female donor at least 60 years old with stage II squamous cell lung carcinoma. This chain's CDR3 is CASGGDRDSPLHF. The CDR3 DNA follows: TGTGCCAGCGGAGGGGACAGAGATTCACCCCTCCACTTT.